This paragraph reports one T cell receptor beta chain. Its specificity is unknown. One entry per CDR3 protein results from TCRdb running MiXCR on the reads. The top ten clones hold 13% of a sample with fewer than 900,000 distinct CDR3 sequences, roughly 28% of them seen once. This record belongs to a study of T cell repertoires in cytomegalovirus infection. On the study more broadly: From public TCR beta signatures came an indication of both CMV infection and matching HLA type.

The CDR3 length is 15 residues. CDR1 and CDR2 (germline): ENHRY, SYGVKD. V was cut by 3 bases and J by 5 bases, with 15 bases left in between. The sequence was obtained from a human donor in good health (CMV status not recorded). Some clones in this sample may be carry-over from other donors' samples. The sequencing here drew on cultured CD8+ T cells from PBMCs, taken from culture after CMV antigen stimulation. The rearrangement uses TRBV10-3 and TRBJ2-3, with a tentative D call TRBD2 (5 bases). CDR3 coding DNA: TGTGCCATCAGTGACGGTCTGGAGGTAAAAGATACGCAGTATTTT. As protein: CAISDGLEVKDTQYF.